The source of this TCR beta chain is a study of blood T cells in healthy people across ages. About this clonotype itself: Its target is unknown.

It was with a sample-barcoded 5' primer and a J-beta primer mix that a second PCR of about 6 to 12 cycles was run. TCRdb itself ran the 5' RACE reads through MiXCR, one entry per CDR3 protein. The data contain some 900,000 distinct CDR3 sequences, around 46% of them singletons. General study findings and limits: The diversity estimates, figures obtained from one million T cells, were considered underestimates. Across the age range, TCR beta diversity per million T cells fell in a roughly linear way. Unknown CMV status may confound age-related changes in expanded clones.

Donors ranged from about 6 to 90 years old and were healthy Caucasians in Russia. The TCR comes from a man between 25 and 39 years old in good health. The sample consisted of blood.

The CDR3 DNA follows: TGTGCCAGCAGGAGGGACAGACCCCCGGCCAAAAACATTCAGTACTTC. Its protein is CASRRDRPPAKNIQYF. The rearrangement joins TRBV6-5 to TRBJ2-4; TRBD1 matches at 7 bases. This CDR3 comprises 16 residues. The germline gives CDR1 MNHEY, CDR2 SVGAGI. The V and J ends lost 6 bases and 1 base, in that order; junction bases with no gene match: 9.